These 6 T cell receptor beta chains were all obtained from the same sample, sequenced in a study of T cells after yellow fever vaccination. From the 5' RACE reads, TCRdb called clonotypes with MiXCR, one entry per CDR3 protein. This table holds approximately 170,000 distinct CDR3 sequences, approximately 10% found once. The sample in question was CD8+ T cells sorted from PBMCs, obtained 15 days after the yellow fever booster vaccination. All receptors come from a man aged 18 to 29 who received the YFV17D yellow fever vaccine.

The sample holds many counts of this clonotype. The rearrangement links TRBV18 to TRBJ1-2; D gene uncertain. CDR3 size: 15 residues. CDR1 KGHSH and CDR2 LQKENI come from the germline V gene. The V end lost 4 bases, the J end lost 4 bases, and 16 bases lay between the germline ends. This chain's CDR3 is CASSLEWADPYGYTF. The CDR3 coding sequence is TGTGCCAGCTCACTCGAATGGGCAGACCCCTATGGCTACACCTTC.

The chain recombines TRBV28 with TRBJ1-4, with TRBD1 as a possible D gene (6 bases). This CDR3 contains 15 residues. Trimming removed 4 bases from V and 8 bases from J, with 17 bases in between. Germline V gene sequence: CDR1 MDHEN, CDR2 SYDVKM. In nucleotides, the CDR3 is TGTGCCAGCAGTTCCTCTATGCGGGGGCTGGAAAAACTGTTTTTT. Amino acid sequence: CASSSSMRGLEKLFF.

The rearrangement links TRBV12-3 or TRBV12-4 to TRBJ1-5; no clear D gene. The length of the CDR3 is 16 residues. Trimming cost V 1 base and J 0 bases, with 10 bases left between them. The CDR3 loop is CASSLVTTYSNQPQHF. Here the CDR3 DNA reads TGTGCCAGCAGTTTAGTAACAACTTATAGCAATCAGCCCCAGCATTTT.

The V and J genes are TRBV5-1 and TRBJ1-6, with D possibly matching TRBD1 (5 bases). Germline V CDR1 and CDR2: SGHRS, YFSETQ. The CDR3 is 15 residues long. V dropped 1 base and J dropped 10 bases, with 15 bases sitting between them. CDR3 amino acids: CASSLNQGGGSPLHF. The CDR3 DNA reads TGCGCCAGCAGCTTGAACCAGGGCGGGGGATCACCCCTCCACTTT. The variable domain in full, completed from reference TRBV5-1 and TRBJ1-6, reads KAGVTQTPRYLIKTRGQQVTLSCSPISGHRSVSWYQQTPGQGLQFLFEYFSETQRNKGNFPGRFSGRQFSNSRSEMNVSTLELGDSALYLCASSLNQGGGSPLHFGNGTRLTVT.

This clonotype was observed at least ten times. The rearrangement uses TRBV20-1 and TRBJ2-1, with 11 bases matching TRBD2. CDR1 DFQATT and CDR2 SNEGSKA come from the germline V gene (reference sequence). The CDR3 covers 19 residues. With V trimmed by 4 bases and J by 7 bases, 21 bases remained unmatched. This chain's CDR3 is CSATAYDRALAGVGNEQFF. The CDR3 nucleotides are TGCAGTGCTACCGCCTACGATCGCGCACTAGCGGGGGTTGGGAATGAGCAGTTCTTC.

V and J are TRBV4-2 and TRBJ2-7; D remains unclear. The V end was cut by 6 bases, the J end by 4 bases, with 19 bases between. This CDR3 spans 15 amino acids. CDR1 is LGHNA and CDR2 is YNFKEQ in the germline V gene. This CDR3 reads CASSSSGSSSYEQYF. The DNA for the CDR3 is TGTGCCAGCAGTTCTAGTGGCAGTTCATCGTACGAGCAGTACTTC.